These 18 T cell receptor beta chains came from one sample sequenced in a study of graft-versus-host responses after intestinal transplantation. Their cognate antigens are unknown. This table comes from immunoSEQ multiplex PCR, and its TCRdb copy is limited to in-frame clones, with some not included. In the table there are 80,000 to 95,000 clones, roughly 91% of which are singletons. This specimen was unstimulated CD8+ T cells sorted from spleen or lymph node cells, taken before intestinal transplant. Receptor source: a human donor who received an intestinal transplant.

V gene TRBV7-2 combines with J gene TRBJ2-2, with D maybe TRBD1 (5 bases). The V gene's germline CDR1 is SGHTA and CDR2 FQGNSA. This CDR3 region has 16 residues. Trimming removed 5 bases from V and 4 bases from J, with 17 bases in between. DNA of the CDR3: TGTGCCAGCAGCCCGGACACGGGCCGAAGCACCGGGGAGCTGTTTTTT. Translating gives CASSPDTGRSTGELFF. The full variable domain, in which reference TRBV7-2 and TRBJ2-2 provide the parts outside the CDR3, is GAGVSQSPSNKVTEKGKDVELRCDPISGHTALYWYRQSLGQGLEFLIYFQGNSAPDKSGLPSDRFSAERTGGSVSTLTIQRTQQEDSAVYLCASSPDTGRSTGELFFGEGSRLTVL.

The V gene is TRBV5-4, the J gene TRBJ1-1; no definite D call. V lost 2 bases and J 11 bases, leaving 13 bases between the germline ends. CDR3 length: 12 amino acids. The germline gives CDR1 SGHNT, CDR2 YYREEE (reference sequence). This CDR3 reads CASSFGGRTAFF. The CDR3 coding sequence is TGTGCCAGCAGCTTCGGAGGGAGGACGGCTTTCTTT. The full variable domain, completed using reference TRBV5-4 and TRBJ1-1, is ETGVTQSPTHLIKTRGQQVTLRCSSQSGHNTVSWYQQALGQGPQFIFQYYREEENGRGNFPPRFSGLQFPNYSSELNVNALELDDSALYLCASSFGGRTAFFGQGTRLTVV.

A single count supports this clone. The chain employs TRBV29-1 and TRBJ2-1, with 11 bases identical to TRBD1. The CDR3 sequence is 12 residues long. V lost 6 bases, J lost 7 bases, and 2 bases stayed unmatched. The germline V gene has CDR1 SQVTM and CDR2 ANQGSEA. The chain's CDR3 is CSVGTGGNEQFF. CDR3 in DNA: TGCAGCGTGGGGACAGGGGGAAATGAGCAGTTCTTC.

The chain links TRBV11-2 to TRBJ1-5; no reliable D call. V was clipped by 1 base and J by 4 bases, with 8 bases between them. The CDR3 is made up of 14 amino acids. CDR1 SGHAT and CDR2 FQNNGV come from the germline V gene. The CDR3 DNA follows: TGTGCCAGCAGCTTAGGATCCCAGAATCAGCCCCAGCATTTT. Encoded protein: CASSLGSQNQPQHF.

In its sample, this clone was seen once. The rearrangement joins TRBV6-5 to TRBJ2-7; TRBD1 matches at 7 bases. Germline CDR1 is MNHEY and CDR2 is SVGAGI. Unmatched junction bases numbered 5, after V lost 3 bases and J lost 3 bases. The CDR3 extends over 14 amino acids. The CDR3 nucleotides read TGTGCCAGCAGTTATTCGGCAGGGGGCTACGAGCAGTACTTC. Amino acid sequence: CASSYSAGGYEQYF.

The chain carries TRBV27 and TRBJ1-2, with 8 nucleotides matching TRBD1. V lost 6 bases, J lost 1 base, and 19 bases stayed unmatched. CDR1 is MNHEY and CDR2 is SMNVEV in the germline V gene (reference sequence). This CDR3 has 19 amino acids. The CDR3 nucleotides are TGTGCCAGCAGCCCCACTAGACAGGGGCCCCTTTCATTTAACTATGGCTACACCTTC. Its protein product is CASSPTRQGPLSFNYGYTF.

The gene calls are TRBV29-1 and TRBJ1-2; D unresolved. Germline values: CDR1 SQVTM, CDR2 ANQGSEA. The CDR3 is 14 amino acids. V was cut by 0 bases and J by 9 bases, with 17 bases left in between. CDR3 sequence (DNA): TGCAGCGTTGAAGACACCGCTGAGTATTTCAGCTACACCTTC. This gives the protein CSVEDTAEYFSYTF.

The chain has TRBV2 and TRBJ1-1; 7 bases align to TRBD1. J lost 2 bases, V lost 0 bases, and 3 bases had no gene match. Germline V lookup: CDR1 SNHLY, CDR2 FYNNEI. This CDR3 spans 15 amino acids. The CDR3 sequence is CASSEAGGSNTEAFF. CDR3 nucleotides: TGTGCCAGCAGTGAAGCAGGGGGCAGTAACACTGAAGCTTTCTTT. The full variable domain, in which reference TRBV2 and TRBJ1-1 provide the parts outside the CDR3, is EPEVTQTPSHQVTQMGQEVILRCVPISNHLYFYWYRQILGQKVEFLVSFYNNEISEKSEIFDDQFSVERPDGSNFTLKIRSTKLEDSAMYFCASSEAGGSNTEAFFGQGTRLTVV.

The rearrangement uses TRBV7-7 and TRBJ2-3; D possibly corresponds to TRBD2 (6 bases). V was shortened by 4 bases and J by 6 bases, with 11 bases between the two germline ends. CDR3 length: 13 residues. CDR1 and CDR2 from the germline V gene are SSHAT and FNYEAQ (reference sequence). The CDR3 DNA follows: TGTGCCAGCAGCTCGGGACTTCCGGATACGCAGTATTTT. This gives the protein CASSSGLPDTQYF.

This sequence joins TRBV11-3 and TRBJ2-7, with D possibly being TRBD1 (5 bases). This CDR3 is 12 amino acids long. Per the germline V gene, CDR1 is SGHNT and CDR2 is YENEEA. V lost 4 bases to trimming and J lost 6 bases, with 10 bases between them. Written as DNA, the CDR3 is TGTGCCAGCAGCTCTATAGGGGTCGAGCAGTACTTC. Translated: CASSSIGVEQYF.

The chain recombines TRBV27 with TRBJ1-2; D is unclear. The CDR3 totals 16 residues. Trimming pared 5 bases from V and 5 bases from J, leaving 21 bases between. Germline V lookup: CDR1 MNHEY, CDR2 SMNVEV (reference sequence). This CDR3 reads CASSDPPGVNGYGYTF. In nucleotides, the CDR3 is TGTGCCAGCAGTGACCCCCCGGGTGTGAACGGTTATGGCTACACCTTC.

V usage is TRBV11-2 and J usage is TRBJ1-6; D unclear. CDR1 and CDR2 from the germline V gene are SGHAT and FQNNGV. CDR3 length equals 17 residues. Trimming cost V 4 bases and J 8 bases, with 21 bases left between them. DNA of the CDR3: TGTGCCAGCAGCTCGGCCCCGGGATCCGGGGAACATTCACCCCTCCACTTT. Translation: CASSSAPGSGEHSPLHF.

This clone has just one count. The rearrangement joins TRBV30 to TRBJ2-1, with 12 bases that match TRBD2. Germline CDR1 GTSNPN, CDR2 SVGIG (reference sequence). The CDR3 spans 21 residues. The junction had 17 bases not matched to a gene; V was cut back by 2 bases and J by 0 bases. CDR3 sequence reads: CAWSRRILAGGASGSYNEQFF. Here the CDR3 DNA reads TGTGCCTGGAGTCGACGAATCCTAGCGGGGGGGGCCAGCGGCTCCTACAATGAGCAGTTCTTC.

The CDR3 loop is CASSPQGSPLGGYTF. The CDR3 DNA reads TGTGCCAGCAGCCCACAGGGTTCCCCCTTAGGTGGCTACACCTTC. This chain links TRBV11-2 with TRBJ1-2, with D possibly TRBD1 on 6 matching bases. With 5 bases removed from V and 7 bases from J, the gap between germline ends came to 20 bases. The CDR3 consists of 15 residues. Germline loops: CDR1 SGHAT, CDR2 FQNNGV.

The CDR3 protein is CASSQDQGSMNTEAFF. CDR3 nucleotides: TGCGCCAGCAGCCAAGATCAGGGATCCATGAACACTGAAGCTTTCTTT. V is TRBV4-3 and J is TRBJ1-1; weak D call: TRBD1 (5 bases). V was shortened by 0 bases and J by 0 bases, with 11 bases between the two germline ends. The germline gives CDR1 LGHNA, CDR2 YSLEER. The CDR3 covers 16 residues.

The chain carries TRBV7-6 and TRBJ1-6, with no clear D. Germline V gene sequence: CDR1 SGHVS, CDR2 FNYEAQ. Between the trimmed V and J ends, which lost 1 base and 2 bases, there was a span of 9 bases. CDR3 length equals 16 residues. CDR3: CASSLDAETYNSPLHF. CDR3 sequence (DNA): TGTGCCAGCAGCTTAGACGCAGAAACCTATAATTCACCCCTCCACTTT.

This clone was detected only once. This chain links TRBV4-1 with TRBJ1-1, with D unresolved. Trimming stripped 0 bases from V and 2 bases from J, with 7 bases between. CDR1 is MGHRA and CDR2 is YSYEKL in the germline V gene. CDR3 size: 14 residues. Here the CDR3 reads CASSQEYRNTEAFF. Written as DNA, the CDR3 is TGCGCCAGCAGCCAAGAGTACAGAAACACTGAAGCTTTCTTT.

The rearrangement links TRBV9 to TRBJ2-6; the D gene is possibly TRBD1 (6 bases). From germline, CDR1 is SGDLS and CDR2 YYNGEE. V was clipped by 5 bases and J by 4 bases, with 16 bases between them. The CDR3 has 16 amino acids. The CDR3 sequence: CASSPQGTRGANVLTF. The CDR3 coding sequence is TGTGCCAGCAGTCCACAGGGAACTAGAGGGGCCAACGTCCTGACTTTC. Combining the CDR3 with reference TRBV9 and TRBJ2-6 gives the whole variable domain DSGVTQTPKHLITATGQRVTLRCSPRSGDLSVYWYQQSLDQGLQFLIQYYNGEERAKGNILERFSAQQFPDLHSELNLSSLELGDSALYFCASSPQGTRGANVLTFGAGSRLTVL.